The rows below give T cell receptor beta chains drawn from one sample of a study of cytomegalovirus exposure and HLA in healthy donors. Assay: immunoSEQ multiplex PCR; the TCRdb copy retains only in-frame clones and omits some. The data include about 130,000 clones; the top ten clones carry approximately 1%. What was sequenced was PBMCs. These receptors all stem from a young man in good health and CMV-seronegative. CDR3s include the opening cysteine and the closing phenylalanine or tryptophan. D genes are given only for firm matches.

cdr3_nt | cdr3_aa | v_call | d_call | j_call
TGTGCCAGCAGTGAATCGGCAGGGAACTATGGCTACACCTTC | CASSESAGNYGYTF | TRBV6-1 | NA | TRBJ1-2
TGTGCCAGTATCCCAGAGGGACAGGGGCATGAAAAACTGTTTTTT | CASIPEGQGHEKLFF | TRBV19 | TRBD1 | TRBJ1-4
TGTGCCAGCAGTCAAGATTCCTCTACTAGCGGGAGGGCCGGAGATACGCAGTATTTT | CASSQDSSTSGRAGDTQYF | TRBV14 | TRBD2 | TRBJ2-3
TGTGCCAGCAGCCAAGATGGAACATCCAGGGGGTCTGTTTCACCCCTCCACTTT | CASSQDGTSRGSVSPLHF | TRBV14 | TRBD1 | TRBJ1-6
TGCAGCGTTGAGGGCTACCAGTACGAGCAGTACTTC | CSVEGYQYEQYF | TRBV29-1 | NA | TRBJ2-7
TGCGCCAGCAGCTACCCGGACAATGAGCAGTTCTTC | CASSYPDNEQFF | TRBV5-1 | NA | TRBJ2-1
TGTGCCAGCGCCGTCGGGACAGCTGGCAATCAGCCCCAGCATTTT | CASAVGTAGNQPQHF | TRBV6-1 | TRBD1 | TRBJ1-5
TGTGCCAGCAGCCAACGACAGGGGGCGAGGGGCGGGGGGGGAGAGACCCAGTACTTC | CASSQRQGARGGGGETQYF | TRBV9 | NA | TRBJ2-5
TGTGCCAGTAGTCCCGACAGGGTATACAATGAGCAGTTCTTC | CASSPDRVYNEQFF | TRBV19 | TRBD1 | TRBJ2-1
TGTGCCAGCAGTCCCCCCGCAGGGAACTATGGCTACACCTTC | CASSPPAGNYGYTF | TRBV28 | NA | TRBJ1-2
TGTGCCATCAGTGAGAGCGGGAGGGTAATAAGGAACACCGGGGAGCTGTTTTTT | CAISESGRVIRNTGELFF | TRBV10-3 | TRBD2 | TRBJ2-2
TGTGCCACCAAACTCCCGGGGAACATCTATGGCTACACCTTC | CATKLPGNIYGYTF | TRBV27 | NA | TRBJ1-2
TGTGCCAGCAGCCACCAACAGGGGGCGAGGGGCTACACCTTC | CASSHQQGARGYTF | TRBV4-2 | TRBD1 | TRBJ1-2
TGTGCCAGCAGTGACCGACGGGGGGTATGCAATGAGCAGTTCTTC | CASSDRRGVCNEQFF | TRBV6-4 | TRBD2 | TRBJ2-1
TGTGCCATCACCCCTACGACAGGGGGCCCGAACACTGAAGCTTTCTTT | CAITPTTGGPNTEAFF | TRBV10-3 | TRBD1 | TRBJ1-1
TGTGCCAGCAGCTCCTACATGGACAGGGAAAATGAGCAGTTCTTC | CASSSYMDRENEQFF | TRBV11-3 | TRBD1 | TRBJ2-1
TGTGCCAGCAGTTACAGGGGCGCGCATAATTCACCCCTCCACTTT | CASSYRGAHNSPLHF | TRBV6-6 | NA | TRBJ1-6
TGTGCCAGCAGTGATCGTCTAGTAAAAGAGACCCAGTACTTC | CASSDRLVKETQYF | TRBV25-1 | NA | TRBJ2-5
TGCGCCAGCAGCTACGAGACAGGGGCTGGTGGCTACACCTTC | CASSYETGAGGYTF | TRBV5-1 | TRBD1 | TRBJ1-2
TGTGCCAGCAGCCCCGGGACAATAGATACGCAGTATTTT | CASSPGTIDTQYF | TRBV5-6 | NA | TRBJ2-3
TGTGCCAGCAGTTTAATGGACAGGCGCAATCAGCCCCAGCATTTT | CASSLMDRRNQPQHF | TRBV28 | TRBD1 | TRBJ1-5
TGTGCCAGCAGCCAAATCCGGACTGAAGCTTTCTTT | CASSQIRTEAFF | TRBV2 | NA | TRBJ1-1
TGTGCCAGCAGCAATGCTCGGGCAACTAATGAAAAACTGTTTTTT | CASSNARATNEKLFF | TRBV21-1 | NA | TRBJ1-4
TGTGCCAGCTCACCCTTCAGGGGGCTACGGACTGAAGCTTTCTTT | CASSPFRGLRTEAFF | TRBV18 | TRBD1 | TRBJ1-1
TGTGCCAGTAGTATAGTTGGCTCGACGGGGGAGCAGTACTTC | CASSIVGSTGEQYF | TRBV19 | NA | TRBJ2-7
TGTGCCAGCAGTAGTGCGTATAACACTGAAGCTTTCTTT | CASSSAYNTEAFF | TRBV7-6 | NA | TRBJ1-1
TGTGCCAGCAGCGGCGGAGGCTACACCTTC | CASSGGGYTF | TRBV9 | NA | TRBJ1-2
TGTGCCAGCAGTTGGGGACTAGCGAACCGGGATACGCAGTATTTT | CASSWGLANRDTQYF | TRBV6-5 | TRBD2 | TRBJ2-3
TGTGCCAGCAGTGAAAAGCCAACAGGGATGGGCAATCAGCCCCAGCATTTT | CASSEKPTGMGNQPQHF | TRBV6-1 | NA | TRBJ1-5
TGTGCTAGTGGCCTAACCCTCCCGTCCGGGGAGCTGTTTTTT | CASGLTLPSGELFF | TRBV12-5 | NA | TRBJ2-2
TGTGCCAGCGCGAGACAGGCCCCGCAAGGTGGCTACACCTTC | CASARQAPQGGYTF | TRBV6-5 | NA | TRBJ1-2
TGTGCCAGCAGTTCCATAGCGGGGGGGCAGCAGACCCAGTACTTC | CASSSIAGGQQTQYF | TRBV27 | TRBD2 | TRBJ2-5
TGTGCCAGCAGTTCCGGGAGAAGGGACGAGCAGTACTTC | CASSSGRRDEQYF | TRBV28 | NA | TRBJ2-7
TGTGCCAGCAGCCCTAGGACCGGGACAGGGTTTGAGCAGTACTTC | CASSPRTGTGFEQYF | TRBV9 | TRBD1 | TRBJ2-7
TGTGCCAGCAGCTTAGCGATAGCGGGGAGCTCCTACGAGCAGTACTTC | CASSLAIAGSSYEQYF | TRBV7-6 | TRBD2 | TRBJ2-7
TGTGCCAGCAGTCAGTACAGGGTCCGGGCCTACGAGCAGTACTTC | CASSQYRVRAYEQYF | TRBV6-5 | NA | TRBJ2-7
TGTGCCAGCAGTTTTTCGTTTGTGAGTAATGAGCAGTTCTTC | CASSFSFVSNEQFF | TRBV27 | NA | TRBJ2-1
TGTGCCAGCAGCGTAGTTCGACCATTGGGGCCAGATACGCAGTATTTT | CASSVVRPLGPDTQYF | TRBV9 | NA | TRBJ2-3
TGTGCCAGCAGTTACGGGGGAGGGCCTTTCAATGAGCAGTTCTTC | CASSYGGGPFNEQFF | TRBV6-5 | TRBD2 | TRBJ2-1
TGTGCCAGCAGCGTCCCAGGGGGCTATGGCTACACCTTC | CASSVPGGYGYTF | TRBV9 | TRBD1 | TRBJ1-2
TGTGCCCGCCGGGGAGGTCCTGGAAACACCATATATTTT | CARRGGPGNTIYF | TRBV30 | NA | TRBJ1-3
TGTGCCAGCAGCTTACGGGGGATAACCTCCTACGAGCAGTACTTC | CASSLRGITSYEQYF | TRBV5-6 | NA | TRBJ2-7
TGTGCCAGCAGCGGGACAGGGGTAGGTTCACCCCTCCACTTT | CASSGTGVGSPLHF | TRBV5-6 | TRBD1 | TRBJ1-6
TGTGCCAGCAGCCATCGAGGGTTGCGGGACACTGAAGCTTTCTTT | CASSHRGLRDTEAFF | TRBV14 | NA | TRBJ1-1
TGTGCCAGTACCAAGACAGTTAGGTCCTACAATGAGCAGTTCTTC | CASTKTVRSYNEQFF | TRBV19 | NA | TRBJ2-1
TGTGCCAGCAGTGAACGTAGGACTAGTGATTTT | CASSERRTSDF | TRBV6-1 | TRBD2 | TRBJ2-3